These 13 T cell receptor beta chains originate from one sample sequenced in a study of blood T cell repertoires in COVID-19. Clones were read by immunoSEQ multiplex PCR, and TCRdb kept only the in-frame ones, dropping some. The data hold just under 100,000 clones, with around 84% observed a single time. Sequences were obtained from peripheral blood. The source is a woman in her sixties in a cohort sampled during active or convalescent COVID-19.

The chain joins TRBV6-5 to TRBJ1-2; 9 bases match TRBD1. Germline CDR1 and CDR2: MNHEY and SVGAGI. This CDR3 is 13 amino acids long. V shed 6 bases, J shed 6 bases, and the junction held 5 bases outside the gene matches. CDR3 sequence reads: CASSPDRGHGYTF. Here the CDR3 DNA reads TGTGCCAGCAGCCCGGACAGGGGCCATGGCTACACCTTC.

This clone is a singleton in its sample. The rearrangement links TRBV4-2 to TRBJ1-2, with 8 nucleotides matching TRBD1. The CDR3 is 14 residues long. Germline CDR1 and CDR2: LGHNA and YNFKEQ. The J segment lost 2 bases and the V segment lost 1 base, leaving 0 bases of the junction unmatched. CDR3 protein: CASSQGTGNYGYTF. CDR3 DNA sequence: TGTGCCAGCAGCCAAGGGACAGGGAACTATGGCTACACCTTC.

The chain carries TRBV3-1 (or the pseudogene TRBV3-2) and TRBJ2-1, with 10 bases identical to TRBD2. Germline trimming cut 5 bases from V and 7 bases from J; bases unmatched to any gene: 8. In germline, CDR1 is LGHDT, CDR2 YNNKEL (reference sequence). The CDR3 has 15 amino acids. The CDR3 DNA reads TGTGCCAGCAGCTATTCTAGCGGGAGAGGGAATGAGCAGTTCTTC. Translating gives CASSYSSGRGNEQFF.

The rearrangement joins TRBV9 to TRBJ2-7, with 8 bases fitting TRBD1. CDR3 size: 13 residues. V gave up 3 bases and J gave up 6 bases; unmatched junction bases: 5. Germline V gives CDR1 SGDLS, CDR2 YYNGEE. CDR3 sequence (DNA): TGTGCCAGCAGCGAATCCCAGGGGGCCGAGCAGTACTTC. Amino acid sequence: CASSESQGAEQYF.

The chain joins TRBV15 to TRBJ1-6; 8 nucleotides agree with TRBD1. The V and J ends lost 5 bases and 9 bases, in that order; junction bases with no gene match: 12. Germline CDR1 LNHNV, CDR2 YYDKDF (reference sequence). CDR3 size: 16 residues. The CDR3 region has the DNA TGTGCCACCAGCCCCCCCCAGGGGGCAAGAGGTTCACCCCTCCACTTT. It encodes CATSPPQGARGSPLHF.

The V and J genes are TRBV7-3 and TRBJ2-3, with a weak D call TRBD2 (7 bases). The V end was cut by 5 bases, the J end by 5 bases, with 17 bases between. Per the germline V gene, CDR1 is SGHTA and CDR2 is FQGTGA. This CDR3 is built from 15 residues. CDR3 in amino acids: CASSRGGYQGDTQYF. The DNA for the CDR3 is TGTGCCAGCAGCCGCGGGGGCTATCAGGGAGATACGCAGTATTTT.

The sample holds one count of this clone. The chain is built from TRBV28 and TRBJ2-7; 7 nucleotides align to TRBD1. Germline CDR1 and CDR2: MDHEN and SYDVKM. The CDR3 is 13 amino acids. V dropped 10 bases and J dropped 2; count of bases not matched to a gene: 8. DNA of the CDR3: TGTGCCATCACCGGGACAGTCCCCTACGAGCAGTACTTC. Translated, it gives CAITGTVPYEQYF.

The J gene is TRBJ2-1, the V gene TRBV6-5, with 7 bases fitting TRBD2. The V gene end was trimmed by 10 bases and the J gene end by 4 bases; junction bases not matched to a gene: 7. CDR3 length: 13 amino acids. Germline V CDR1 and CDR2: MNHEY, SVGAGI. CDR3 bases: TGTGCCATTACGACTAGCCCTTACAATGAGCAGTTCTTC. This codes for CAITTSPYNEQFF.

The J gene is TRBJ1-1, the V gene TRBV5-4, with a possible D match to TRBD1 (6 bases). Germline V gene lookup returns CDR1 SGHNT and CDR2 YYREEE (reference sequence). The CDR3 has 15 amino acids. V dropped 0 bases and J dropped 8 bases, with 17 bases sitting between them. This chain's CDR3 is CASSLGAGEKGEAFF. The CDR3 bases are TGTGCCAGCAGCTTGGGGGCAGGGGAAAAGGGAGAAGCTTTCTTT.

The rearrangement uses TRBV6-5 and TRBJ1-6; the match to TRBD1 covers 9 bases. CDR3 length: 15 amino acids. With 2 bases clipped from V and 7 bases from J, the junction kept 3 bases outside the gene matches. Germline-derived CDR1 and CDR2 are MNHEY and SVGAGI. CDR3 sequence (DNA): TGTGCCAGCAGTTACGGGGACAGGGAAAATTCACCCCTCCACTTT. Its translation: CASSYGDRENSPLHF.

V and J are TRBV7-3 and TRBJ1-1; possible D gene TRBD1, 5 bases. V lost 5 bases to trimming and J lost 0 bases, with 7 bases between them. CDR1 is SGHTA and CDR2 is FQGTGA in the germline V gene. The CDR3 is made up of 13 amino acids. The CDR3 region is CASSQTVNTEAFF. CDR3 in DNA: TGTGCCAGCAGCCAGACAGTGAACACTGAAGCTTTCTTT.

This chain connects TRBV6-5 to TRBJ2-7; 7 nucleotides agree with TRBD1. With V trimmed by 8 bases and J by 0 bases, 4 bases remained unmatched. The CDR3 length is 13 residues. Germline lookup yields CDR1 MNHEY and CDR2 SVGAGI. CDR3 residues: CASQTGSSYEQYF. Written as DNA, the CDR3 is TGTGCCAGCCAGACAGGGAGCTCCTACGAGCAGTACTTC.

The V gene is TRBV7-9, the J gene TRBJ2-1, with 11 bases lining up with TRBD2. V was clipped by 0 bases and J by 0 bases; unmatched bases: 4. The V gene's germline CDR1 is SEHNR and CDR2 FQNEAQ (reference sequence). CDR3 length: 18 amino acids. The CDR3 region has the DNA TGTGCCAGCAGCTTAGCAGAAGGACTAGCGGGCTCCTACAATGAGCAGTTCTTC. Translating gives CASSLAEGLAGSYNEQFF.